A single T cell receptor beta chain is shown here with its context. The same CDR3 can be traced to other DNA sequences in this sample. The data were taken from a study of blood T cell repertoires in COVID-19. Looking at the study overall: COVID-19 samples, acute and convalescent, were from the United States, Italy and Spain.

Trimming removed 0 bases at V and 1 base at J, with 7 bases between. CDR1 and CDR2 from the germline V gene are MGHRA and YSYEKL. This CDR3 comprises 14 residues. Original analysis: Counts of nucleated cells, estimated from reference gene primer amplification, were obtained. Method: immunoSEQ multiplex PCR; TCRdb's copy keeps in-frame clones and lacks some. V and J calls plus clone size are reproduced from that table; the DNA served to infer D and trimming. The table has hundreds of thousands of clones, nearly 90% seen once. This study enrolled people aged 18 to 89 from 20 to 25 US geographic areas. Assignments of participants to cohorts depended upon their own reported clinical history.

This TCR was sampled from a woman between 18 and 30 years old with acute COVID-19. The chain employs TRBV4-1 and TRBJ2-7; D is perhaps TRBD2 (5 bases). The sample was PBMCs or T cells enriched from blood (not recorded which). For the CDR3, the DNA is TGCGCCAGCAGCCAAGATCGGGGTTCCTACGAGCAGTACTTC. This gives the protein CASSQDRGSYEQYF.